The 18 T cell receptor beta chains below all came from one sample that was sequenced in a study of T cell repertoires in cytomegalovirus infection. The antigens of these receptors remain unknown. TCRdb analysed the reads with MiXCR anew, one entry per CDR3 protein. The sample includes roughly 49,000 distinct CDR3 sequences, about a fifth of them seen just once. The material sequenced was CD8+ T cells from cultured PBMCs, taken from culture after CMV antigen stimulation. Receptor source: a human donor in good health (CMV status not recorded). Some clones in this sample may be carry-over from other donors' samples.

This clonotype showed up just a few times. The rearrangement links TRBV6-8 to TRBJ2-2; the D gene is possibly TRBD1 (6 bases). The V end was cut by 6 bases, the J end by 8 bases, with 7 bases between. Per the germline V gene, CDR1 is MNHGY and CDR2 is SAAAGT. CDR3 length: 11 residues. The CDR3 loop reads CASRQGGELFF. For the CDR3, the DNA is TGTGCCAGCAGACAGGGAGGGGAGCTGTTTTTT.

The chain is built from TRBV27 and TRBJ2-1; D not certain. Trimming removed 4 bases at V and 4 bases at J, with 11 bases between. Germline V gives CDR1 MNHEY, CDR2 SMNVEV (reference sequence). This CDR3 contains 14 residues. For the CDR3, the DNA is TGTGCCAGCAGTTCAGGCAACACTTACAATGAGCAGTTCTTC. Translating gives CASSSGNTYNEQFF.

The J gene is TRBJ1-2, the V gene TRBV7-3; 11 positions match TRBD1. CDR3 length equals 15 residues. The V gene's germline CDR1 is SGHTA and CDR2 FQGTGA. The J segment lost 4 bases and the V segment lost 4 bases, leaving 5 bases of the junction unmatched. The CDR3 bases are TGTGCCAGCAGCTCGGGACAGGGGGGAGGCTATGGCTACACCTTC. This encodes CASSSGQGGGYGYTF.

The V gene is TRBV5-5, the J gene TRBJ2-2; 7 bases match TRBD1. With V trimmed by 4 bases and J by 3 bases, 9 bases remained unmatched. This CDR3 contains 16 residues. Germline loops: CDR1 SGHKS, CDR2 YYEKEE (reference sequence). The CDR3 spells CASSLRTGPYTGELFF. In DNA form, the CDR3 reads TGTGCCAGCAGCCTTCGGACAGGCCCTTACACCGGGGAGCTGTTTTTT.

The genes are TRBV6-1 and TRBJ2-7; 9 bases fit TRBD1. V was clipped by 7 bases and J by 1 base; unmatched bases: 14. CDR3 length equals 17 residues. Germline CDR1 and CDR2: MNHNS and SASEGT. CDR3 amino acids: CASNPWGTGNGSYEQYF. The CDR3 DNA reads TGTGCCAGCAATCCCTGGGGGACAGGGAATGGATCCTACGAGCAGTACTTC.

The J gene is TRBJ2-7, the V gene TRBV13; no reliable D call. The CDR3 is 13 amino acids. Trimming shortened V by 5 bases and J by 2 bases, and 10 bases separated the two germline ends. CDR1 and CDR2 from the germline V gene are PRHDT and FYEKMQ (reference sequence). The CDR3 is CASSLSRAYEQYF. The CDR3, as DNA: TGTGCCAGCAGCCTCTCGCGAGCCTACGAGCAGTACTTC.

The chain joins TRBV6-8 to TRBJ2-7; D remains ambiguous. V was trimmed by 2 bases and J by 3 bases, leaving 14 bases between them. The CDR3 runs 15 residues. The germline V gene has CDR1 MNHGY and CDR2 SAAAGT. In DNA, the CDR3 is TGTGCCAGCAGTTACGCGACAACCGCGGACTACGAGCAGTACTTC. Its translation is CASSYATTADYEQYF.

V and J are TRBV7-6 and TRBJ1-4, with D hard to call. Germline CDR1 is SGHVS and CDR2 is FNYEAQ. The CDR3 extends over 15 amino acids. Trimming left V 5 bases short and J 5 bases short, with 15 bases between. The CDR3 region has the DNA TGTGCCAGCAGCGTAAGTGTCGGGAAGAATGAAAAACTGTTTTTT. Its protein product is CASSVSVGKNEKLFF.

This clonotype has only a few counts. The J gene is TRBJ2-2, the V gene TRBV12-5; tentatively, D is TRBD1 (6 bases). V lost 8 bases, J lost 7 bases, and 20 bases lay in between. CDR1 is LGHNT, CDR2 FRNRAP, per germline. This CDR3 is built from 15 residues. DNA for the CDR3: TGTGCTAGTAGTTGGGGCAGGGGATCGGGCGGGGAGCTGTTTTTT. It codes for CASSWGRGSGGELFF.

For the CDR3, the DNA is TGTGCCAGCAGCTTAACAGGGGCACATAACTACGAGCAGTACTTC. Encoded protein: CASSLTGAHNYEQYF. The J gene is TRBJ2-7, the V gene TRBV7-3; D is perhaps TRBD1 (5 bases). Per germline, CDR1 SGHTA and CDR2 FQGTGA. The V end was cut by 0 bases, the J end by 3 bases, with 12 bases between. The CDR3 has 15 amino acids.

The chain has TRBV7-9 and TRBJ2-1, with 9 bases that match TRBD1. This CDR3 has 19 residues. V was pared by 10 bases and J by 1 base, with 20 bases of the junction left unmatched. Germline loops: CDR1 SEHNR, CDR2 FQNEAQ (reference sequence). The DNA for the CDR3 is TGTGCCATTCCTCGGGGGACAGGGAATTTGGGGGAATCCTACAATGAGCAGTTCTTC. Translated: CAIPRGTGNLGESYNEQFF.

The chain combines TRBV12-3 or TRBV12-4 with TRBJ2-7; 7 bases are a match to TRBD1. The CDR3 runs 15 residues. Trimming took 4 bases from V and 2 from J; bases not matched to a gene: 8. CDR3 in amino acids: CASSSPDRVTYEQYF. The CDR3, as DNA: TGTGCCAGCAGTTCCCCCGACAGGGTAACCTACGAGCAGTACTTC.

The chain recombines TRBV6-5 with TRBJ2-3, with TRBD1 matching over 7 bases. The V gene end was trimmed by 2 bases and the J gene end by 4 bases; junction bases not matched to a gene: 6. CDR3 size: 15 residues. The germline CDR1 and CDR2 sequences are MNHEY and SVGAGI. The CDR3 sequence is CASSYGDRAPDTQYF. DNA for the CDR3: TGTGCCAGCAGTTACGGTGACAGGGCCCCAGATACGCAGTATTTT.

The chain recombines TRBV5-1 with TRBJ2-1; 7 nucleotides line up with TRBD2. V was clipped by 1 base and J by 2 bases; unmatched bases: 6. The CDR3 has 16 amino acids. Looked up from germline, CDR1 is SGHRS and CDR2 is YFSETQ. The CDR3 loop is CASSLFPSGPYNEQFF. The CDR3 nucleotides read TGCGCCAGCAGCTTGTTTCCTAGCGGACCCTACAATGAGCAGTTCTTC.

The sample holds a few counts of this clonotype. This chain links TRBV28 with TRBJ2-5, with TRBD1 matching over 8 bases. The V gene's germline CDR1 is MDHEN and CDR2 SYDVKM. The CDR3 consists of 15 residues. The ends lost 5 bases at V and 4 bases at J; junction bases unmatched: 9. The CDR3 reads CASSAGQGSGETQYF. CDR3 in DNA: TGTGCCAGCAGTGCCGGACAGGGTTCGGGAGAGACCCAGTACTTC.

The CDR3 region has the DNA TGTGTGCTAGGGGTAAACACCGGGGAGCTGTTTTTT. Translated, it gives CVLGVNTGELFF. The chain has TRBV11-1 and TRBJ2-2; D might be TRBD1 (5 bases). The CDR3 extends over 12 amino acids. Germline CDR1 and CDR2: SGHAT and FQDESV (reference sequence).

The chain couples TRBV7-6 to TRBJ2-5; 8 bases align to TRBD1. Unmatched junction bases numbered 7, after V lost 5 bases and J lost 5 bases. The germline CDR1 and CDR2 sequences are SGHVS and FNYEAQ. This CDR3 is built from 14 residues. CDR3 sequence reads: CASSPGQGPETQYF. The CDR3 region has the DNA TGTGCCAGCAGCCCCGGACAGGGTCCGGAGACCCAGTACTTC.

This clonotype was detected a few times. The chain combines TRBV7-2 with TRBJ2-3, with 13 bases identical to TRBD2. Per the germline V gene, CDR1 is SGHTA and CDR2 is FQGNSA. V lost 5 bases, J lost 2 bases, and 7 bases stayed unmatched. The CDR3 runs to 17 residues. CDR3 sequence reads: CASSLRLAGGFTDTQYF. The DNA for the CDR3 is TGTGCCAGCAGCCTCAGACTAGCGGGGGGCTTCACAGATACGCAGTATTTT.